These 32 T cell receptor beta chains were all obtained from the same sample, sequenced in a study of technical replicates of blood from a handful of donors. Using immunoSEQ multiplex PCR, the repertoire was profiled, and TCRdb retains in-frame clones only, with some absent. The table has about 79,000 clones, about 91% seen once. The sample was T cells isolated from PBMCs. These receptors were taken from a human donor in good health. Some clones in this sample may be carry-over from other donors' samples.

This clone turned up a few times. CDR3 protein: CASSNSIAFF. The CDR3 DNA follows: TGTGCCAGCAGTAACTCGATTGCTTTCTTT. J is TRBJ1-1 and V is TRBV2; D gene unclear. Germline V lookup: CDR1 SNHLY, CDR2 FYNNEI. V was trimmed by 5 bases and J by 11 bases, leaving 9 bases between them. The CDR3 totals 10 residues. The full variable domain, in which reference TRBV2 and TRBJ1-1 provide the parts outside the CDR3, is EPEVTQTPSHQVTQMGQEVILRCVPISNHLYFYWYRQILGQKVEFLVSFYNNEISEKSEIFDDQFSVERPDGSNFTLKIRSTKLEDSAMYFCASSNSIAFFGQGTRLTVV.

The chain couples TRBV6-5 to TRBJ2-7; possibly TRBD1 for D (6 bases). Germline CDR1 reads MNHEY; CDR2 reads SVGAGI. V shed 6 bases and J shed 2 bases, with 8 bases lying between them. The CDR3 extends over 12 amino acids. CDR3 DNA sequence: TGTGCCAGCAGACGGGACACCTACGAGCAGTACTTC. Its protein is CASRRDTYEQYF.

This chain connects TRBV11-2 to TRBJ2-7, with a tentative D call TRBD1 (5 bases). The V gene's germline CDR1 is SGHAT and CDR2 FQNNGV. Trimming shortened V by 2 bases and J by 3 bases, and 8 bases separated the two germline ends. CDR3 size: 13 residues. The CDR3 is CASSLTRDYEQYF. In DNA form, the CDR3 reads TGTGCCAGCAGCTTAACCAGGGACTACGAGCAGTACTTC.

This clone was seen once. This chain connects TRBV2 to TRBJ1-4; possibly TRBD1 for D (5 bases). Germline-derived CDR1 and CDR2 are SNHLY and FYNNEI. The ends were cut back, 7 bases at V and 7 bases at J, with 22 bases in the middle. CDR3 length: 16 residues. The CDR3 region has the DNA TGTGCCAGCAAAACCCTAGGACAAAGCTCAAGTGAAAAACTGTTTTTT. It specifies CASKTLGQSSSEKLFF.

This chain links TRBV27 with TRBJ2-2; 9 bases map to TRBD2. The CDR3 has 17 residues. V was pared by 2 bases and J by 13 bases, with 17 bases of the junction left unmatched. CDR1 is MNHEY, CDR2 SMNVEV, per germline (reference sequence). CDR3 DNA: TGTGCCAGCAGTTTACTGGGTCGTGGGGCGGGAGGGCCAGGGCTGTTTTTT. This gives the protein CASSLLGRGAGGPGLFF.

This clone was detected a few times. The gene calls are TRBV5-6 and TRBJ1-1; tentative D call: TRBD1 (5 bases). The CDR3 loop spans 13 amino acids. Germline V gene lookup returns CDR1 SGHDT and CDR2 YYEEEE. V lost 5 bases and J 4 bases, leaving 12 bases between the germline ends. Here the CDR3 DNA reads TGTGCCAGCAGAAGGGGTGTTCGCACTGAAGCTTTCTTT. Translating gives CASRRGVRTEAFF.

This chain joins TRBV6-1 and TRBJ2-7; 7 nucleotides agree with TRBD2. Per the germline V gene, CDR1 is MNHNS and CDR2 is SASEGT. V lost 4 bases and J lost 5; bases outside the gene matches: 8. This CDR3 contains 14 residues. CDR3 coding DNA: TGTGCCAGCAGTGGCGCGGGAGTAGGCCACGAGCAGTACTTC. This sequence encodes CASSGAGVGHEQYF.

This chain joins TRBV14 and TRBJ2-1; 10 bases match TRBD2. Germline V CDR1 and CDR2: SGHDN, FVKESK. The CDR3 runs to 15 residues. The V gene end was trimmed by 3 bases and the J gene end by 5 bases; junction bases not matched to a gene: 4. The CDR3 coding sequence is TGTGCCAGCAGCCAGACTAGCGGGTTTAACAATGAGCAGTTCTTC. It codes for CASSQTSGFNNEQFF.

V usage is TRBV5-1 and J usage is TRBJ2-1; 10 nucleotides align to TRBD2. CDR1 is SGHRS, CDR2 YFSETQ, per germline. Trimming at V came to 5 bases and at J to 9 bases, leaving 14 bases not matched to a gene. This CDR3 comprises 16 residues. The CDR3 protein is CASRIDLAGVHGEQFF. The CDR3 DNA reads TGCGCCAGCAGAATAGATCTAGCGGGAGTTCATGGTGAGCAGTTCTTC.

The rearrangement joins TRBV11-3 to TRBJ2-7, with 8 bases aligning to TRBD1. Germline-derived CDR1 and CDR2 are SGHNT and YENEEA. The CDR3 is 15 amino acids. V was pared by 5 bases and J by 2 bases, with 8 bases of the junction left unmatched. CDR3 region: CASSGRQGTAYEQYF. The CDR3 region has the DNA TGTGCCAGCAGCGGCCGACAGGGGACGGCCTACGAGCAGTACTTC. The entire variable domain, with the rest obtained from reference TRBV11-3 and TRBJ2-7, is as follows: EAGVVQSPRYKIIEKKQPVAFWCNPISGHNTLYWYLQNLGQGPELLIRYENEEAVDDSQLPKDRFSAERLKGVDSTLKIQPAELGDSAVYLCASSGRQGTAYEQYFGPGTRLTVT.

The rearrangement joins TRBV14 to TRBJ2-7; 7 bases agree with TRBD2. The CDR3 extends over 15 amino acids. The germline V gene encodes CDR1 SGHDN and CDR2 FVKESK. J lost 5 bases, V lost 4 bases, and 11 bases had no gene match. The CDR3 DNA reads as TGTGCCAGCAGCCTTAGGGAGCGGGAATGCCACGAGCAGTACTTC. This sequence encodes CASSLRERECHEQYF.

V gene TRBV5-8 combines with J gene TRBJ2-3, with D tentatively TRBD1 (5 bases). This CDR3 comprises 14 residues. Looked up from germline, CDR1 is SGHTS and CDR2 is YDEGEE. V gave up 2 bases and J gave up 4 bases, with 11 bases separating them. CDR3 nucleotide sequence: TGTGCCAGCAGCTTTCAGGACATTTCAGATACGCAGTATTTT. Translating gives CASSFQDISDTQYF.

The rearrangement joins TRBV19 to TRBJ2-7; D is perhaps TRBD2 (6 bases). Between the trimmed V and J ends, which lost 0 bases and 1 base, there was a span of 7 bases. Germline V gives CDR1 LNHDA, CDR2 SQIVND (reference sequence). This CDR3 has 14 amino acids. The CDR3 nucleotides read TGTGCCAGTAGTATAGAAAGCGGGTCCTACGAGCAGTACTTC. Its protein is CASSIESGSYEQYF.

The J gene is TRBJ2-7, the V gene TRBV7-9; 8 nucleotides match TRBD2. Losses at the gene ends were 6 bases for V and 1 base for J; bases not matched to a gene: 8. The CDR3 extends over 15 amino acids. The germline V gene encodes CDR1 SEHNR and CDR2 FQNEAQ (reference sequence). CDR3 nucleotide sequence: TGTGCCAGCAGACCCAGCGGGAGTAAGTCCTACGAGCAGTACTTC. It translates to CASRPSGSKSYEQYF.

V and J are TRBV5-1 and TRBJ2-7; the match to TRBD1 covers 7 bases. Per the germline V gene, CDR1 is SGHRS and CDR2 is YFSETQ. V lost 3 bases and J lost 4; bases outside the gene matches: 7. The CDR3 is 14 residues long. CDR3 loop: CASSYPGQSYEQYF. CDR3 nucleotides: TGCGCCAGCAGCTATCCGGGACAGTCTTACGAGCAGTACTTC.

This rearrangement joins TRBV11-2 to TRBJ2-2; D unclear. The V end was cut by 5 bases, the J end by 0 bases, with 10 bases between. Germline V gene lookup returns CDR1 SGHAT and CDR2 FQNNGV. The CDR3 has 15 residues. CDR3 DNA sequence: TGTGCCAGCAGCCGGGTCTTAGCGAACACCGGGGAGCTGTTTTTT. Translated: CASSRVLANTGELFF.

The chain is built from TRBV18 and TRBJ1-1; tentatively, D is TRBD1 (5 bases). The germline V and J ends were trimmed by 3 bases and 1 base, with 9 bases remaining between them. The CDR3 totals 14 residues. Per germline, CDR1 KGHSH and CDR2 LQKENI. The CDR3 coding sequence is TGTGCCAGCTCACCGAGAGGACAGAACACTGAAGCTTTCTTT. It yields the protein CASSPRGQNTEAFF.

This rearrangement joins TRBV7-9 to TRBJ2-3, with D tentatively TRBD1 (6 bases). The CDR3 covers 12 residues. Germline-derived CDR1 and CDR2 are SEHNR and FQNEAQ (reference sequence). Trimming took 5 bases from V and 11 from J, leaving 14 bases between them. The CDR3 here is CASSPRQALQYF. The DNA for the CDR3 is TGTGCCAGCAGCCCAAGACAGGCCCTGCAGTATTTT.

V and J are TRBV25-1 and TRBJ2-3; 8 nucleotides line up with TRBD1. The germline V gene encodes CDR1 MGHDK and CDR2 SYGVNS. V lost 11 bases, J lost 5 bases, and 6 bases stayed unmatched. The CDR3 has 12 residues. CDR3 sequence reads: CAGTGDGDTQYF. The CDR3 coding sequence is TGTGCCGGGACAGGCGACGGAGATACGCAGTATTTT.

This rearrangement joins TRBV6-9 to TRBJ2-3, with TRBD2 matching over 10 bases. V gave up 4 bases and J gave up 0 bases; unmatched junction bases: 16. Germline V gene lookup returns CDR1 MNHGY and CDR2 SVAAGI. CDR3 length: 20 amino acids. CDR3 bases: TGTGCCAGCAGTTCCGGGCTTAGCGGGAGGATACTTTCTAGCACAGATACGCAGTATTTT. Protein: CASSSGLSGRILSSTDTQYF.

J is TRBJ2-7 and V is TRBV4-2; weak D call: TRBD2 (6 bases). Germline V lookup: CDR1 LGHNA, CDR2 YNFKEQ. V gave up 0 bases and J gave up 5 bases, with 20 bases separating them. The CDR3 contains 17 residues. In DNA form, the CDR3 reads TGTGCCAGCAGCCAAGACGGGGGATTTGCGGAAGCCCACGAGCAGTACTTC. Encoded protein: CASSQDGGFAEAHEQYF.

The chain links TRBV7-2 to TRBJ2-7, with 7 bases aligning to TRBD2. Germline loops: CDR1 SGHTA, CDR2 FQGNSA. This CDR3 region has 15 residues. Losses at the gene ends were 1 base for V and 2 bases for J; bases not matched to a gene: 5. CDR3: CASSLVGGSTYEQYF. The CDR3 region has the DNA TGTGCCAGCAGCTTAGTGGGGGGGAGCACCTACGAGCAGTACTTC.

V and J are TRBV27 and TRBJ2-4; TRBD1 matches 7 bases. J gave up 0 bases and V 6 bases, and 2 bases lay outside the gene matches. In germline, CDR1 is MNHEY, CDR2 SMNVEV (reference sequence). The CDR3 spans 14 residues. In nucleotides, the CDR3 is TGTGCCAGCAGGACAGGGTTAGCCAAAAACATTCAGTACTTC. Its translation is CASRTGLAKNIQYF.

This sequence joins TRBV5-4 and TRBJ2-7; D uncertain. The CDR3 extends over 14 amino acids. Germline V gene sequence: CDR1 SGHNT, CDR2 YYREEE (reference sequence). V lost 5 bases to trimming and J lost 0 bases, with 12 bases between them. This CDR3 reads CASRPEVSSYEQYF. DNA of the CDR3: TGTGCCAGCAGGCCTGAGGTTAGCTCCTACGAGCAGTACTTC.

This chain joins TRBV27 and TRBJ1-1, with D unclear. CDR3 length equals 16 residues. Trimming cost V 1 base and J 1 base, with 13 bases left between them. Germline CDR1 and CDR2: MNHEY and SMNVEV (reference sequence). DNA for the CDR3: TGTGCCAGCAGTTTATTCTTGGGCGCCCGGAACACTGAAGCTTTCTTT. Amino acid sequence: CASSLFLGARNTEAFF.

This chain uses TRBV7-9 with TRBJ1-1; a possible D gene is TRBD1 (5 bases). The CDR3 loop spans 12 amino acids. Per germline, CDR1 SEHNR and CDR2 FQNEAQ (reference sequence). V was cut by 5 bases and J by 5 bases, with 9 bases left in between. The CDR3 DNA follows: TGTGCCAGCAGCCCCCAGGGTACTGAAGCTTTCTTT. As protein: CASSPQGTEAFF.

Concerning this clone: The sample contains more than one DNA sequence encoding this CDR3. The chain carries TRBV29-1 and TRBJ1-1; maybe TRBD1 (6 bases). The V end lost 6 bases, the J end lost 5 bases, and 16 bases lay between the germline ends. CDR1 SQVTM and CDR2 ANQGSEA come from the germline V gene. The CDR3 runs 13 residues. CDR3 loop: CSVLQGGGTEAFF. CDR3 DNA sequence: TGCAGCGTACTACAGGGTGGTGGGACTGAAGCTTTCTTT.

The gene calls are TRBV28 and TRBJ2-7; 8 bases match TRBD2. This CDR3 is built from 14 residues. Germline loops: CDR1 MDHEN, CDR2 SYDVKM. Trimming removed 3 bases from V and 4 bases from J; junction bases left unmatched: 5. The CDR3 protein is CASSFAGGPYEQYF. The CDR3 region has the DNA TGTGCCAGCAGTTTTGCGGGAGGCCCGTACGAGCAGTACTTC.

V gene TRBV19 combines with J gene TRBJ1-3; D is unresolved. Germline assignment: CDR1 LNHDA and CDR2 SQIVND (reference sequence). The length of the CDR3 is 13 residues. Trimming shortened V by 7 bases and J by 0 bases, and 7 bases separated the two germline ends. The CDR3 DNA sequence: TGTGCCAGTATTACGAGCTCTGGAAACACCATATATTTT. It is translated as CASITSSGNTIYF.

The rearrangement joins TRBV6-5 to TRBJ2-2; D is possibly TRBD1 (5 bases). V was shortened by 0 bases and J by 3 bases, with 11 bases between the two germline ends. Per the germline V gene, CDR1 is MNHEY and CDR2 is SVGAGI. The CDR3 totals 16 residues. The CDR3 protein is CASSYSFGHYTGELFF. CDR3 coding DNA: TGTGCCAGCAGTTACTCCTTCGGACATTACACCGGGGAGCTGTTTTTT.

The chain employs TRBV9 and TRBJ1-1; D ambiguous. V dropped 1 base and J dropped 0 bases, with 10 bases sitting between them. CDR3 length: 15 amino acids. Germline CDR1 reads SGDLS; CDR2 reads YYNGEE. CDR3 loop: CASSVHGGMNTEAFF. CDR3 nucleotides: TGTGCCAGCAGCGTACATGGCGGTATGAACACTGAAGCTTTCTTT.

The genes are TRBV4-1 and TRBJ2-1, with 9 positions matching TRBD2. Trimming took 1 base from V and 6 from J; bases not matched to a gene: 4. The CDR3 sequence is 15 residues long. Germline values: CDR1 MGHRA, CDR2 YSYEKL. The CDR3 bases are TGCGCCAGCAGCCAAGTAGCGGGAGCCGGCAATGAGCAGTTCTTC. Translation gives CASSQVAGAGNEQFF.